The source of this T cell receptor beta chain is a study of CD8+CD57+ T cells in acquired aplastic anemia. Across the study: CD4+ and CD8+ cells, once sorted, gave DNA averaging approximately 3 ug.

Germline lookup yields CDR1 SGHAT and CDR2 FQDESV (reference sequence). The CDR3 is 15 residues long. V was pared by 3 bases and J by 3 bases, with 4 bases of the junction left unmatched. General study results and limits: Between patients and controls, roughly 29 CD8+ CDR3 sequences were found in common.

Worth noting for this clonotype: Its antigen is still unknown.

By flow cytometry, patients selected for sequencing had shown an expansion of CD8+CD57+ cells. As a group, the patients uniformly had severe acquired aplastic anemia. For CDR3 and TCR beta VDJ profiling, genomic DNA was the template used. TCRdb re-derived calls from the reads in MiXCR, one entry per CDR3 protein. This sample has under 200,000 distinct CDR3 sequences, with 60% to 80% found just once. Source material: sorted CD4+, CD8+, or CD8+CD57+ T cells (not recorded which) from PBMCs. The V and J genes are TRBV11-1 and TRBJ2-7; 11 nucleotides agree with TRBD2. The origin of this receptor is a human donor with aplastic anemia. In nucleotides, the CDR3 is TGTGCCAGCAGCTTTGCGCTAGCGGGGGGCTACGAGCAGTACTTC. This gives the protein CASSFALAGGYEQYF.